The rows below give T cell receptor beta chains drawn from one sample of a study of blood T cell repertoires in COVID-19. Produced via immunoSEQ multiplex PCR; TCRdb's table is partial and in-frame only. Of 55,000 or so clones listed, about 91% are singletons. Sequenced sample: peripheral blood. Receptor source: a man aged 40-49 years with COVID-19, enrolled during active disease. Both conserved end residues are part of each CDR3. The size of a clone is reported for some rows only, either as once, few or many, or as a class for expanded clones.

-,TRBV7-9,TRBJ2-3,CASSRTGTGSTDTQYF
-,TRBV30,TRBJ1-1,CAWSVLRGMNTEAFF
once,TRBV9,TRBJ1-5,CASSVGGGREPQHF
-,TRBV6-2/TRBV6-3,TRBJ2-1,CASSSQGQGRYNEQFF
once,TRBV18,TRBJ2-7,CASSPTGFYEQYF
-,TRBV2,TRBJ1-6,CANRPGYDNSPLHF
-,TRBV11-2,TRBJ1-2,CASSSYGVEGYTF
medium-sized,TRBV9,TRBJ1-6,CASSDTGGNSPLHF
-,TRBV9,TRBJ2-3,CASSVGRLAGGGDTQYF
once,TRBV6-6,TRBJ1-2,CASSPWAGANYGYTF
-,TRBV7-2,TRBJ2-3,CASSPRLAGGDTQYF
-,TRBV2,TRBJ2-1,CASNVLRGGHEQFF
-,TRBV12-3/TRBV12-4,TRBJ2-2,CASSQVVTGELFF
-,TRBV28,TRBJ1-6,CATCLGTENSPLHF
-,TRBV6-6,TRBJ2-1,CASSLQRGGSRLAGSNEQFF
few,TRBV20-1,TRBJ1-6,CSASAGQGGGSPLHF
few,TRBV19,TRBJ2-7,CASSTLGGEQYF
-,TRBV6-6,TRBJ2-4,CASSSFSGTKNIQYF
-,TRBV10-3,TRBJ2-4,CAISGGEVAKNIQYF
-,TRBV4-2,TRBJ2-7,CASSQARTAYEQYF
-,TRBV7-9,TRBJ1-1,CASSVFLMAAGQNTEAFF
-,TRBV10-2,TRBJ2-2,CASNYGTGGFSNTGELFF
-,TRBV2,TRBJ2-2,CASSESELSGTPNTGELFF
-,TRBV28,TRBJ1-2,CASSGQGVNYGYTF
-,TRBV7-9,TRBJ2-7,CASSDSGGTYEQYF
-,TRBV10-3,TRBJ2-5,CAISEPGGQTQYF
-,TRBV7-8,TRBJ1-6,CASSLASRTGSNSPLHF
-,TRBV18,TRBJ2-2,CASSPREGELFF
-,TRBV28,TRBJ1-3,CARPPLTGPGNTIYF
-,TRBV5-5,TRBJ1-1,CASSFQGASTEAFF
-,TRBV18,TRBJ2-6,CASSPKFAGSGANVLTF
-,TRBV9,TRBJ2-7,CASSVASGTSSYEQYF
-,TRBV12-3/TRBV12-4,TRBJ1-2,CASSSSSYGYTF
-,TRBV19,TRBJ1-1,CASSINRGRDAEAFF
-,TRBV4-1,TRBJ1-6,CASSQVLPGDRGGSPLHF
-,TRBV5-5,TRBJ2-2,CASSSEWTGYTGELFF
few,TRBV5-4,TRBJ2-7,CASSFRPGTSGSRDEQYF
-,TRBV24-1,TRBJ2-4,CATSDSGIGKNIQYF
-,TRBV24-1,TRBJ1-1,CATSDGLGDTEAFF
few,TRBV7-9,TRBJ2-7,CASSLAATDYEQYF
-,TRBV12-5,TRBJ1-2,CASGFQGGYGYTF
once,TRBV5-1,TRBJ2-1,CASSLAGQGAFNEQFF
-,TRBV18,TRBJ2-7,CASSLLPGQGTYEQYF
-,TRBV5-1,TRBJ1-1,CASSLEGGPGDTEAFF
-,TRBV11-1,TRBJ2-1,CASSRDRGPFNEQFF
-,TRBV5-4,TRBJ1-1,CASHRGQANTEAFF
once,TRBV6-4,TRBJ2-3,CASSERGGADTQYF
-,TRBV24-1,TRBJ2-3,CATSLADTDTQYF
once,TRBV29-1,TRBJ1-2,CSALAGSVEGANYGYTF
-,TRBV11-3,TRBJ2-3,CASRARSGTGGTDTQYF
-,TRBV7-8,TRBJ1-6,CASSFGTGANSPLHF
-,TRBV5-5,TRBJ1-1,CASSLVAVTEAFF
-,TRBV11-2,TRBJ2-5,CASSLDRGPYLQETQYF
-,TRBV12-5,TRBJ2-6,CASGPGDSGANVLTF
few,TRBV15,TRBJ2-5,CATSKRGGRTETQYF
once,TRBV20-1,TRBJ2-7,CSASHGGTNEQYF
-,TRBV7-9,TRBJ1-2,CASSPTEIYNYGYTF